What follows are 24 T cell receptor beta chains derived from one specimen sequenced in a study of blood T cell repertoires in COVID-19. Method: immunoSEQ multiplex PCR; TCRdb's copy keeps in-frame clones and lacks some. The sample has approximately 170,000 clones; 88% are singletons. Input material: PBMCs or T cells enriched from blood (not recorded which). Receptors were obtained from a woman between 18 and 29 years old who had recovered from COVID-19.

The rearrangement links TRBV6-2 or TRBV6-3 to TRBJ2-3; 8 bases fit TRBD2. Germline assignment: CDR1 MNHEY and CDR2 SVGEGT. The CDR3 is 15 amino acids. Trimming removed 4 bases from V and 4 bases from J; junction bases left unmatched: 7. CDR3 DNA: TGTGCCAGCAGTTTAACTAGCGGAGGCGCAGATACGCAGTATTTT. Its translation is CASSLTSGGADTQYF.

The chain recombines TRBV27 with TRBJ2-2; the D is unclear. This CDR3 has 15 amino acids. Germline V gene lookup returns CDR1 MNHEY and CDR2 SMNVEV (reference sequence). V lost 3 bases and J 2 bases, leaving 10 bases between the germline ends. CDR3 nucleotide sequence: TGTGCCAGCAGTTTTTCCAGATTTAACACCGGGGAGCTGTTTTTT. It is translated as CASSFSRFNTGELFF.

This chain joins TRBV10-2 and TRBJ2-3; 11 bases line up with TRBD2. After removal of 6 bases from V and 4 bases from J, the junction contained 3 bases not matched to a gene. Germline assignment: CDR1 WSHSY and CDR2 SAAADI. The length of the CDR3 is 14 residues. Here the CDR3 reads CASRLAGAADTQYF. The DNA of the CDR3 is TGCGCCAGCAGACTAGCGGGAGCGGCAGATACGCAGTATTTT.

The rearrangement uses TRBV11-2 and TRBJ1-4; a weak D match, TRBD1 (5 bases). This CDR3 contains 14 residues. Trimming took 4 bases from V and 6 from J, leaving 12 bases between them. Germline V CDR1 and CDR2: SGHAT, FQNNGV. In DNA, the CDR3 is TGTGCCAGCAGCTCGGCGGGGCGCGATGAAAAACTGTTTTTT. Amino acids: CASSSAGRDEKLFF.

This chain connects TRBV27 to TRBJ2-7; TRBD2 matches 9 bases. Unmatched junction bases numbered 7, after V lost 3 bases and J lost 4 bases. This CDR3 has 15 amino acids. Germline loops: CDR1 MNHEY, CDR2 SMNVEV (reference sequence). CDR3 DNA sequence: TGTGCCAGCAGTTTTGGTATGGCGGGAGGGTACGAGCAGTACTTC. This sequence encodes CASSFGMAGGYEQYF.

This chain links TRBV7-2 with TRBJ2-7, with D possibly TRBD2 on 7 matching bases. This CDR3 has 15 amino acids. Trimming took 5 bases from V and 3 from J, leaving 17 bases between them. Germline CDR1 SGHTA, CDR2 FQGNSA. This CDR3 is CASSLVGGGGYEQYF. The DNA for the CDR3 is TGTGCCAGCAGCCTCGTTGGAGGGGGGGGCTACGAGCAGTACTTC. Filled out from reference TRBV7-2 and TRBJ2-7, the complete variable domain reads GAGVSQSPSNKVTEKGKDVELRCDPISGHTALYWYRQSLGQGLEFLIYFQGNSAPDKSGLPSDRFSAERTGGSVSTLTIQRTQQEDSAVYLCASSLVGGGGYEQYFGPGTRLTVT.

The genes are TRBV2 and TRBJ2-7, with D possibly TRBD1 on 5 matching bases. V was trimmed by 6 bases and J by 3 bases, leaving 12 bases between them. Per the germline V gene, CDR1 is SNHLY and CDR2 is FYNNEI. The CDR3 contains 13 residues. The CDR3 DNA sequence: TGTGCCAGCAGCCTTGACAGTTTCTACGAGCAGTACTTC. Protein product: CASSLDSFYEQYF.

The rearrangement joins TRBV20-1 to TRBJ2-1, with 8 bases fitting TRBD2. The CDR3 has 15 amino acids. V lost 3 bases, J lost 8 bases, and 12 bases stayed unmatched. Germline loops: CDR1 DFQATT, CDR2 SNEGSKA (reference sequence). CDR3 in DNA: TGCAGTGCTAGTGAGATGGGAGCGGGAGTCGATGAGCAGTTCTTC. This encodes CSASEMGAGVDEQFF.

V usage is TRBV9 and J usage is TRBJ2-1, with 8 nucleotides matching TRBD2. V was clipped by 0 bases and J by 4 bases; unmatched bases: 9. The CDR3 runs to 17 residues. CDR1 and CDR2 from the germline V gene are SGDLS and YYNGEE. CDR3 residues: CASSVVPLAGTYNEQFF. In nucleotides, the CDR3 is TGTGCCAGCAGCGTAGTTCCCCTAGCGGGTACTTACAATGAGCAGTTCTTC.

The V and J genes are TRBV6-5 and TRBJ1-3; weak D call: TRBD1 (6 bases). CDR3 length: 14 amino acids. V was trimmed by 2 bases and J by 4 bases, leaving 9 bases between them. Germline V gives CDR1 MNHEY, CDR2 SVGAGI. CDR3 in DNA: TGTGCCAGCAGTTACGGGGACAACGGAAACACCATATATTTT. Its protein is CASSYGDNGNTIYF.

The gene calls are TRBV14 and TRBJ2-1, with D tentatively TRBD2 (6 bases). Germline V gives CDR1 SGHDN, CDR2 FVKESK. The V gene lost 1 base and the J gene lost 10 bases, with 8 bases spanning the gap. The CDR3 has 12 residues. This CDR3 reads CASSQVGLEQFF. In nucleotides, the CDR3 is TGTGCCAGCAGCCAAGTTGGACTAGAGCAGTTCTTC.

This chain links TRBV3-1 (or the pseudogene TRBV3-2) with TRBJ2-2; TRBD1 is a possible D gene (6 bases). V lost 1 base, J lost 14 bases, and 14 bases lay in between. The CDR3 is 13 amino acids. CDR1 is LGHDT and CDR2 is YNNKEL in the germline V gene (reference sequence). The DNA for the CDR3 is TGTGCCAGCAGCCAAGGCCAGGGGCCTACACTGTTTTTT. It yields the protein CASSQGQGPTLFF.

The chain couples TRBV19 to TRBJ1-6, with D possibly TRBD1 on 6 matching bases. Germline CDR1 reads LNHDA; CDR2 reads SQIVND (reference sequence). Deletions cut 5 bases from V and 3 bases from J, with 17 bases between. The CDR3 has 17 amino acids. This chain's CDR3 is CASSPSRGQLYNSPLHF. CDR3 sequence (DNA): TGTGCCAGTAGTCCTAGCAGGGGACAACTCTATAATTCACCCCTCCACTTT. Supplemented by reference TRBV19 and TRBJ1-6, the full variable domain reads DGGITQSPKYLFRKEGQNVTLSCEQNLNHDAMYWYRQDPGQGLRLIYYSQIVNDFQKGDIAEGYSVSREKKESFPLTVTSAQKNPTAFYLCASSPSRGQLYNSPLHFGNGTRLTVT.

This sequence joins TRBV15 and TRBJ1-4; 7 bases map to TRBD1. J lost 8 bases, V lost 0 bases, and 6 bases had no gene match. Germline CDR1 is LNHNV and CDR2 is YYDKDF (reference sequence). This CDR3 region has 15 residues. CDR3 loop: CATSRDPSGGEKLFF. The CDR3 DNA sequence: TGTGCCACCAGCAGAGACCCCTCAGGGGGGGAAAAACTGTTTTTT. Drawing the rest from reference TRBV15 and TRBJ1-4, the complete variable domain is DAMVIQNPRYQVTQFGKPVTLSCSQTLNHNVMYWYQQKSSQAPKLLFHYYDKDFNNEADTPDNFQSRRPNTSFCFLDIRSPGLGDTAMYLCATSRDPSGGEKLFFGSGTQLSVL.

This clone was seen only once. J is TRBJ1-1 and V is TRBV5-1; D call uncertain. The V gene lost 3 bases and the J gene lost 3 bases, with 15 bases spanning the gap. CDR1 and CDR2 from the germline V gene are SGHRS and YFSETQ. The CDR3 length is 15 residues. CDR3: CASSSLSGGDTEAFF. Written as DNA, the CDR3 is TGCGCCAGCAGCTCCCTCTCTGGCGGGGACACTGAAGCTTTCTTT.

The chain uses TRBV3-1 (or the pseudogene TRBV3-2) and TRBJ2-5, with D possibly being TRBD1 (5 bases). The germline gives CDR1 LGHDT, CDR2 YNNKEL (reference sequence). The V end lost 3 bases, the J end lost 1 base, and 12 bases lay between the germline ends. The CDR3 consists of 15 residues. This CDR3 reads CASSHLQGAQETQYF. CDR3 DNA: TGTGCCAGCAGCCACCTCCAGGGCGCCCAAGAGACCCAGTACTTC.

The chain links TRBV12-3 or TRBV12-4 to TRBJ1-2; D uncertain. V lost 6 bases to trimming and J lost 3 bases, with 11 bases between them. The CDR3 spans 13 residues. The CDR3 nucleotides read TGTGCCAGCAGACCGACGCGGGACTATGGCTACACCTTC. It translates to CASRPTRDYGYTF.

This clone has only one observation. The V call is TRBV20-1, the J call TRBJ2-7; TRBD1 agrees at 7 bases. V lost 3 bases to trimming and J lost 10 bases; unmatched junction nucleotides: 6. Per the germline V gene, CDR1 is DFQATT and CDR2 is SNEGSKA (reference sequence). This CDR3 contains 11 residues. CDR3 loop: CSASNRGNQYF. The CDR3 DNA is TGCAGTGCTAGTAACAGGGGCAATCAGTACTTC.

V and J are TRBV3-1 (or the pseudogene TRBV3-2) and TRBJ1-1, with TRBD1 as a possible D gene (5 bases). The germline V and J ends were trimmed by 1 base and 3 bases, with 9 bases remaining between them. The CDR3 has 14 residues. Germline CDR1 LGHDT, CDR2 YNNKEL (reference sequence). The CDR3 coding sequence is TGTGCCAGCAGCCAAGTCGGGGGACACACTGAAGCTTTCTTT. It translates to CASSQVGGHTEAFF.

The CDR3 region is CASSLSFGSEYF. In DNA form, the CDR3 reads TGTGCCAGCAGCTTGAGCTTCGGGAGTGAGTACTTC. The rearrangement joins TRBV5-5 to TRBJ2-5, with D possibly being TRBD2 (6 bases). Trimming left V 1 base short and J 12 bases short, with 13 bases between. The CDR3 runs to 12 residues. Germline assignment: CDR1 SGHKS and CDR2 YYEKEE (reference sequence).

The rearrangement uses TRBV28 and TRBJ1-2; tentatively, D is TRBD1 (5 bases). Germline V gene sequence: CDR1 MDHEN, CDR2 SYDVKM. V shed 5 bases and J shed 3 bases, with 16 bases lying between them. The length of the CDR3 is 15 residues. Here the CDR3 reads CASSLGGGSYYGYTF. DNA of the CDR3: TGTGCCAGCAGTCTGGGGGGAGGATCTTACTATGGCTACACCTTC.

This clone was observed once. DNA of the CDR3: TGTGCCAGCAGCTTAGGCACCCTAACAGGGGGCACTGAAGCTTTCTTT. It codes for CASSLGTLTGGTEAFF. J is TRBJ1-1 and V is TRBV11-2, with TRBD1 matching over 8 bases. Germline V gives CDR1 SGHAT, CDR2 FQNNGV. V gave up 1 base and J gave up 4 bases; unmatched junction bases: 8. This CDR3 has 16 amino acids.

V is TRBV2 and J is TRBJ2-7; TRBD2 matches 10 bases. The CDR3 has 14 amino acids. Trimming cost V 7 bases and J 2 bases; bases outside gene matches: 5. Germline CDR1 reads SNHLY; CDR2 reads FYNNEI. CDR3 in DNA: TGTGCCAGCAAACTAGCGGGATCGACCTACGAGCAGTACTTC. Translating gives CASKLAGSTYEQYF.

The chain combines TRBV28 with TRBJ1-6; a weak D match, TRBD1 (6 bases). Trimming shortened V by 5 bases and J by 8 bases, and 16 bases separated the two germline ends. This CDR3 is 15 amino acids long. The germline V gene has CDR1 MDHEN and CDR2 SYDVKM. The CDR3: CASSLGGKNYSPLHF. CDR3 sequence (DNA): TGTGCCAGCAGTCTAGGGGGTAAGAACTATTCACCCCTCCACTTT.